The T cell receptor beta chain under discussion was sequenced for a study of shared clonotypes between healthy human individuals. About the research overall: CD4 naive cells filled three plates per donor, CD4 memory three, CD8 naive two and CD8 memory one. Findings of the study overall: Around 5% was the fraction of naive CD4 clonotypes found shared across four donors.

On this clone itself: Its antigen is as yet unknown.

Running of the assay took place at deep level. Only in-frame clones appear in the TCRdb table, and some are missing; sequencing was by immunoSEQ multiplex PCR. The table records around 690,000 clones, about 92% of them present only once. CDR1 and CDR2 (germline): MNHEY, SMNVEV (reference sequence). The CDR3 has 11 residues. The V end lost 4 bases, the J end lost 6 bases, and 4 bases lay between the germline ends. The TCR sequence derives from a man younger than 35 in good health. Some clones in this sample may be carry-over from other donors' samples. The V and J genes are TRBV27 and TRBJ2-1, with unresolved D. Sequenced sample: memory CD8+ T cells from PBMCs. Subset specified: CD45RO+ cells pooled with CCR7-negative TemRA cells. The CDR3 here is CASSSGNEQFF. In DNA form, the CDR3 reads TGTGCCAGCAGTTCAGGCAATGAGCAGTTCTTC.